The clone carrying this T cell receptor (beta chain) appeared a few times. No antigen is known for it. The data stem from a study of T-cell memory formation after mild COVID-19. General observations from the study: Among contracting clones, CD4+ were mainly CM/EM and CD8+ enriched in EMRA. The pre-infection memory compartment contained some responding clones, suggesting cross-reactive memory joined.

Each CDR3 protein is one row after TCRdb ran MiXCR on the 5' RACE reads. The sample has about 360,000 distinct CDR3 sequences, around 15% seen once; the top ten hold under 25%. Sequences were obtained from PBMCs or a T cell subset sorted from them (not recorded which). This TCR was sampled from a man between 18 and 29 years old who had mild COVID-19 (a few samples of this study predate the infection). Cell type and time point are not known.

DNA for the CDR3: TGTGCCAGCAGCTTAGGGCCCCCCACTGAGCAGTTCTTC. It specifies CASSLGPPTEQFF. V usage is TRBV11-1 and J usage is TRBJ2-1; D is uncertain. Deletions cut 1 base from V and 9 bases from J, with 10 bases between. The CDR3 length is 13 residues. Germline lookup yields CDR1 SGHAT and CDR2 FQDESV (reference sequence).